This T cell receptor beta chain appears in the sequencing data of a study of OX40 agonist ivuxolimab in advanced cancers. Study information: Intravenous ivuxolimab at 0.01 to 10 mg/kg was given to patients every 2 weeks. Regarding the study as a whole: The antigen specificity of the peripheral T cells (those that were expanded) was not determined. Clonal expansion from baseline to week 6 occurred in both CD4+ and CD8+ T cells.

To note about this clone: Antigen unknown.

The assay was immunoSEQ multiplex PCR, and TCRdb's table has in-frame clones only and misses some. This sample has 100,000 to 140,000 clones, with around 93% found just once. This TCR came from an adult with an advanced solid tumor such as melanoma, head and neck, liver or kidney cancer. The sample was CD4+ or CD8+ T cells sorted from blood, taken in a trial of the OX40 agonist ivuxolimab.

The CDR3 sequence is CASRPPGVNTEAFF. The CDR3 DNA follows: TGTGCCAGCAGACCACCGGGGGTGAACACTGAAGCTTTCTTT. The V and J genes are TRBV6-5 and TRBJ1-1; possibly TRBD1 for D (5 bases). CDR3 length equals 14 residues. In germline, CDR1 is MNHEY, CDR2 SVGAGI. The germline V and J ends were trimmed by 6 bases and 0 bases, with 11 bases remaining between them.